This T cell receptor beta chain is from a study of response to subunit inactivated influenza vaccine. This CDR3 is 13 amino acids long. The germline gives CDR1 SGHTA, CDR2 FQGNSA. The V end lost 3 bases, the J end lost 6 bases, and 11 bases lay between the germline ends. TCRdb reprocessed the RT-PCR reads via MiXCR and lists one record per CDR3 protein. The data show more than 600,000 distinct CDR3 sequences, approximately 17% seen once. Sequencing used PBMCs from blood, obtained 5 to 6 days after vaccination. This chain uses TRBV7-2 with TRBJ1-2, with a possible D match to TRBD1 (5 bases). This TCR came from a man in his fifties who received an inactivated influenza vaccine. The CDR3 DNA sequence: TGTGCCAGCAGCTTTGGGGCCCCGGATGGCTACACCTTC. Encoded protein: CASSFGAPDGYTF.